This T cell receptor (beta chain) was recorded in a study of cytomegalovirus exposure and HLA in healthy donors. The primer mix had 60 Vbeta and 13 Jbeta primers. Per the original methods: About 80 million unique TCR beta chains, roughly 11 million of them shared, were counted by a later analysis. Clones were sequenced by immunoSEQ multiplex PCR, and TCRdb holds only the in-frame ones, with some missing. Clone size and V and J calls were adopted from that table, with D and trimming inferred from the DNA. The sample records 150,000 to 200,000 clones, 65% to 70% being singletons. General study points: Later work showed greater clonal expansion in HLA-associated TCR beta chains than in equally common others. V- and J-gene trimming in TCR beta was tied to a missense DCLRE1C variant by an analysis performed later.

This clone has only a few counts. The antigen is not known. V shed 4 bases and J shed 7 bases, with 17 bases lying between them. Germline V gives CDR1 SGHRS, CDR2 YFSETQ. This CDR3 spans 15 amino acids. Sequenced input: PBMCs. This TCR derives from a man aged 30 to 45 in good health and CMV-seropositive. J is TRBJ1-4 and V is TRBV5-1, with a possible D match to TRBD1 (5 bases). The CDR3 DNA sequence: TGCGCCAGCAGCCTGGACGGGGGGAAACGTGAAAAACTGTTTTTT. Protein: CASSLDGGKREKLFF.